This is a list of T cell receptor beta chains from one sample in a study of blood T cells in healthy people across ages. TCRdb re-derived calls from the 5' RACE reads in MiXCR, one entry per CDR3 protein. The sample lists 850,000 to 1,000,000 distinct CDR3 sequences, roughly 51% occurring once. Sequencing was done on a sample of blood. These receptors came from a woman aged 60-70 years in good health. Both conserved end residues are part of each CDR3. A D gene is named only where the DNA matches it firmly. Only part of the rows carry a size: once, few, many, or a class if the clone is expanded.

TRBJ1-6 NA TRBV6-4 NA TGTGCCAGCAGTGACGAGGGCCATAATTCACCCCTCCACTTT CASSDEGHNSPLHF
TRBJ2-6 NA TRBV27 NA TGTGCCAGCAGAGGGACCCACTCTGGGGCCGACGTCCTGACTTTC CASRGTHSGADVLTF
TRBJ2-3 TRBD2 TRBV5-1 NA TGCGCCAGCAGCCAGTCACTAGCGGGAGTCTTAGATACGCAGTATTTT CASSQSLAGVLDTQYF
TRBJ2-1 NA TRBV10-3 NA TGTGCCACGCGGGTAAGTGACAGGCTTGATGAGCAGTTCTTC CATRVSDRLDEQFF
TRBJ2-5 NA TRBV18 NA TGTGCCAGCTCACCCTCGATGTGGTTTGTAGAGACCCAGTACTTC CASSPSMWFVETQYF
TRBJ1-5 TRBD1 TRBV6-2/TRBV6-3 NA TGTGCCAGCAGTCCCGACCTTGGGACAGGTGCGAATCAGCCCCAGCATTTT CASSPDLGTGANQPQHF
TRBJ2-5 NA TRBV4-1 few TGCGCCAGCAAGCCAGGGGACCAAGAGACCCAGTACTTC CASKPGDQETQYF
TRBJ2-1 NA TRBV12-3/TRBV12-4 NA TGTGCCAGCAGTTCGTACGGTGAGCAGTTCTTC CASSSYGEQFF
TRBJ2-7 TRBD1 TRBV10-1 NA TGCGCCAGCAGTGAGTCGGTTACAGGGGCCTACGAGCAGTACTTC CASSESVTGAYEQYF
TRBJ2-7 TRBD2 TRBV3-1 NA TGCGCCAGCAGCCAAGTTCACGGGGGGTGGTACGAGCAGTACTTC CASSQVHGGWYEQYF
TRBJ1-5 NA TRBV12-3/TRBV12-4 NA TGTGCCGGCTCGGCCGGTGGGCAGGTTGGACAGCCCCAGCATTTT CAGSAGGQVGQPQHF
TRBJ2-1 TRBD2 TRBV5-1 few TGCGCCAGCAGCTTCCATAGCGGGAATCACAATGAGCAGTTCTTC CASSFHSGNHNEQFF
TRBJ2-1 TRBD2 TRBV5-1 NA TGCGCCAGCAGCTTGGCCAGCGGGAGTGCCGAAGAGACCCAGTTCTTC CASSLASGSAEETQFF
TRBJ2-7 TRBD2 TRBV27 NA TGTGCCAGCAGTTTCTCCAGACTAGCGGGAGTTATCTACGAGCAGTACTTC CASSFSRLAGVIYEQYF
TRBJ2-5 NA TRBV6-5 few TGTGCCAGTACCCCCCTCCGCGGGGCCTTAGGGGAGACCCAGTACTTC CASTPLRGALGETQYF
TRBJ2-1 TRBD2 TRBV4-1 few TGCGCCAGCAGCCAAGATGGTTACATTGCCGGACTAGCGGTGACATTTGAGCAGTTCTTC CASSQDGYIAGLAVTFEQFF
TRBJ1-6 TRBD1 TRBV27 few TGTGCCAGCAGTGTCCCGGGACAGGGACGTTTTTCACCCCTCCACTTT CASSVPGQGRFSPLHF
TRBJ2-1 NA TRBV28 NA TGTGCCAGCAGTTTAGACAAGGGCTACAATGAGCAGTTCTTC CASSLDKGYNEQFF
TRBJ2-7 NA TRBV6-2/TRBV6-3 few TGTGCCAGCAGTGGAGGCGGGACGGCCGCCTACGAGCAGTACTTC CASSGGGTAAYEQYF
TRBJ1-6 NA TRBV6-1 NA TGTGCCAGTTCGGGAGTGCACCTCCACTTT CASSGVHLHF
TRBJ1-5 NA TRBV20-1 NA TGCAGTGCTAGGCCAGGTATAGGACAGCCCCAGCATTTT CSARPGIGQPQHF
TRBJ2-3 TRBD1 TRBV7-2 few TGTGCCAGCAGAACTAGACAGGGGCCGAATACGCAGTATTTT CASRTRQGPNTQYF
TRBJ2-5 TRBD2 TRBV4-2 NA TGTGCCAGCAGCCCCGGGAGGAGGGGACAAGAGACCCAGTACTTC CASSPGRRGQETQYF
TRBJ2-3 TRBD1 TRBV5-6 few TGTGCCAGCCGACAGGGAAGAGATACGCAGTATTTT CASRQGRDTQYF
TRBJ2-3 TRBD2 TRBV7-6 many TGTGCCAGCAGTTTACGACTAGCGGGAACGGATACGCAGTATTTT CASSLRLAGTDTQYF
TRBJ2-3 NA TRBV3-1 many TGTGCCAGCAGCAGTCAAGTGGGATCAGCGGAAACTAGCACAGATACGCAGTATTTT CASSSQVGSAETSTDTQYF
TRBJ2-5 NA TRBV3-1 few TGTGCCAGCAGCCAAGCAAAGACCCAGTACTTC CASSQAKTQYF
TRBJ1-5 TRBD1 TRBV7-9 NA TGTGCCAGCAGCTCAGGGGGAAACGATCAGCCCCAGCATTTT CASSSGGNDQPQHF
TRBJ2-7 NA TRBV29-1 once TGCAGCGTTGACCTCCGGGCAGCGGGTGGGGAGCAGTACTTC CSVDLRAAGGEQYF